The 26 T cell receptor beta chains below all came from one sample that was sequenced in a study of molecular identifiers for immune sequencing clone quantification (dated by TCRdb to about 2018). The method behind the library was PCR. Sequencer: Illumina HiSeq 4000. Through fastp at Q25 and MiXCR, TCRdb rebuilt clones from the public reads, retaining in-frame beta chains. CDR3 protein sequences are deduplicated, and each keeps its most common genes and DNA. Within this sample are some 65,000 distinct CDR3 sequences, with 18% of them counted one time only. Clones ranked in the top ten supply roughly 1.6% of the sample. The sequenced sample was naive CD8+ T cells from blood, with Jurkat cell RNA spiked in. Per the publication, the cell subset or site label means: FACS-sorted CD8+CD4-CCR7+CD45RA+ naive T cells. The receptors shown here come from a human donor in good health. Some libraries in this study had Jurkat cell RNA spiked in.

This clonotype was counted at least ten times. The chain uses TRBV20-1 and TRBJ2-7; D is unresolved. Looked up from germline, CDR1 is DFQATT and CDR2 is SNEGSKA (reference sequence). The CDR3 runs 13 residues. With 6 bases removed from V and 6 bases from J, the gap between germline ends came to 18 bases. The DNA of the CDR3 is TGCAGTGCCACGGGCACAACCGAGGTCGAGCAGTACTTC. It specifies CSATGTTEVEQYF.

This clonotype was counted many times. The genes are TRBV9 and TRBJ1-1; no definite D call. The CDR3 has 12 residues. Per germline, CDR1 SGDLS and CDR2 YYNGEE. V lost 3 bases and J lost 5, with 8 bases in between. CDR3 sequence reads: CASSGAGTEAFF. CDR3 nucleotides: TGTGCCAGCAGCGGCGCCGGTACTGAAGCTTTCTTT. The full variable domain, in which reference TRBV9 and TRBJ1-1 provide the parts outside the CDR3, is DSGVTQTPKHLITATGQRVTLRCSPRSGDLSVYWYQQSLDQGLQFLIQYYNGEERAKGNILERFSAQQFPDLHSELNLSSLELGDSALYFCASSGAGTEAFFGQGTRLTVV.

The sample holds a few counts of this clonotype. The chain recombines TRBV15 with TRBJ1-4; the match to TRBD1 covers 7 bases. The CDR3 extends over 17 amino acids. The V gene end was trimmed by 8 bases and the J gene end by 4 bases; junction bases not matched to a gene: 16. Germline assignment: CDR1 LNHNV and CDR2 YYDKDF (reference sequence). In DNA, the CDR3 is TGTGCCACCGCCGAAAATCCATGGGGACAGCTTAATGAAAAACTGTTTTTT. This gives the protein CATAENPWGQLNEKLFF.

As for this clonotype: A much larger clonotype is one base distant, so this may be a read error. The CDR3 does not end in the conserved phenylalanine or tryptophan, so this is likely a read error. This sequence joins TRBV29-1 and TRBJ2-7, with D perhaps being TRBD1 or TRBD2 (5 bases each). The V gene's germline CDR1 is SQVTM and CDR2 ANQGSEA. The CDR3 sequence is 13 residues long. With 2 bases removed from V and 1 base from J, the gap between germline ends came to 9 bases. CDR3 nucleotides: TGCAGCGTTGAATTGGGGGATTCCTACGAGCAGTACCTC. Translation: CSVELGDSYEQYL.

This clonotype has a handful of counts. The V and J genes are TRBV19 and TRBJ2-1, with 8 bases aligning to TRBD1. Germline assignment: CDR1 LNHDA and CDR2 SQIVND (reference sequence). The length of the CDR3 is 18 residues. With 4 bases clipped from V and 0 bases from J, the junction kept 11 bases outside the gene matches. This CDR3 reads CASSTPGQAFSSYNEQFF. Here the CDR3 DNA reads TGTGCCAGTAGTACTCCGGGACAGGCGTTTAGCTCCTACAATGAGCAGTTCTTC.

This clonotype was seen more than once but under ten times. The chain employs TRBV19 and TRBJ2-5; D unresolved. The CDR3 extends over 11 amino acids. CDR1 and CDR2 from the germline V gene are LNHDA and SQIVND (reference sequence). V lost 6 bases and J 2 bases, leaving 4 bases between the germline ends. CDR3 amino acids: CASRQQETQYF. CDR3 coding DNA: TGTGCCAGTAGGCAGCAAGAGACCCAGTACTTC.

The CDR3 DNA reads as TGTGCCAGTAGTGCCTCGGGGGGGATCCTCCATGAGCAGTTCTTC. Translated, it gives CASSASGGILHEQFF. The chain has TRBV19 and TRBJ2-1, with 8 bases that match TRBD2. This CDR3 has 15 amino acids. Per germline, CDR1 LNHDA and CDR2 SQIVND (reference sequence). The ends lost 5 bases at V and 8 bases at J; junction bases unmatched: 11.

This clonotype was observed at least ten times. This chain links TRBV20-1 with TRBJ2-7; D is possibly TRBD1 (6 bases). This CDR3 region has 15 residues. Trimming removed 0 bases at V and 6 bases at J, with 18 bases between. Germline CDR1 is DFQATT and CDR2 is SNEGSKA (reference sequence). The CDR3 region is CSARDFAGAVAEQYF. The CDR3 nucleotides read TGCAGTGCTAGAGATTTTGCAGGGGCGGTGGCCGAGCAGTACTTC.

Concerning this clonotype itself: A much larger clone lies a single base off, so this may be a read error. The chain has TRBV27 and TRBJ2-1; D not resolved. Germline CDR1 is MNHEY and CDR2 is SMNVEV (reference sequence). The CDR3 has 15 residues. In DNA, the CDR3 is TGTGCCAGCAGTTTGTTTAAAAGCTCCTACAATGAGCGGTTCTTC. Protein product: CASSLFKSSYNERFF.

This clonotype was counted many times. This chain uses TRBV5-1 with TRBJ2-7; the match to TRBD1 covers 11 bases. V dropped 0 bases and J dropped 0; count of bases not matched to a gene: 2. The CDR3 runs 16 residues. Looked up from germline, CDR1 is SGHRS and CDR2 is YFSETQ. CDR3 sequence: CASSLEGTGGSYEQYF. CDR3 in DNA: TGCGCCAGCAGCTTGGAGGGGACAGGGGGCTCCTACGAGCAGTACTTC.

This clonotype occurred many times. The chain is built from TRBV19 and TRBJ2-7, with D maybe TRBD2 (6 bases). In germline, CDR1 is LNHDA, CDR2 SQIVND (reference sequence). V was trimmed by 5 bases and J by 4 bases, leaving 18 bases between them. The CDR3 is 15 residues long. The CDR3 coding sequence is TGTGCCAGTAGTGATCTGGTGGAGGGTGGATACGAGCAGTACTTC. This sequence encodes CASSDLVEGGYEQYF.

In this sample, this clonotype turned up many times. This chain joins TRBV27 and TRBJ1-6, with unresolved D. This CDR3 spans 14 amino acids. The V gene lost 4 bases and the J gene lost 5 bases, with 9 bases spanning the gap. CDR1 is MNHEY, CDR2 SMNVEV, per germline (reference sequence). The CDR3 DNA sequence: TGTGCCAGCAGTTACGCCAATAATAATTCACCCCTCCACTTT. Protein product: CASSYANNNSPLHF.

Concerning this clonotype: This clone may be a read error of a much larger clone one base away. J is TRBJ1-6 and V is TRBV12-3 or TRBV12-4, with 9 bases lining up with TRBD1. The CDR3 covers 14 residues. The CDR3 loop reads CAGSFTQGASPLHF. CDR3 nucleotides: TGTGCCGGCAGTTTTACACAGGGGGCTTCACCCCTCCACTTT.

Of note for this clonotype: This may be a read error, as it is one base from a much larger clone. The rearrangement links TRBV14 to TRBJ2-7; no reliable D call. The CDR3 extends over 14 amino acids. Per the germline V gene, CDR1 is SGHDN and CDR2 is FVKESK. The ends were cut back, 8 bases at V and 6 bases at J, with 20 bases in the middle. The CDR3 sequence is CASGLDPLYGEQYF. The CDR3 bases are TGTGCCAGCGGCCTCGACCCCCTCTATGGCGAGCAGTACTTC.

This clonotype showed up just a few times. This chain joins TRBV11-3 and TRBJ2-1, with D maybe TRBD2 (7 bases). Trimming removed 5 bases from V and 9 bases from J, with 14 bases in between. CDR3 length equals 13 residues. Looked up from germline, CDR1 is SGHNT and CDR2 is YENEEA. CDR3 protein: CASSLGGLGEQFF. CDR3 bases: TGTGCCAGCAGCCTCGGGGGGCTGGGTGAGCAGTTCTTC.

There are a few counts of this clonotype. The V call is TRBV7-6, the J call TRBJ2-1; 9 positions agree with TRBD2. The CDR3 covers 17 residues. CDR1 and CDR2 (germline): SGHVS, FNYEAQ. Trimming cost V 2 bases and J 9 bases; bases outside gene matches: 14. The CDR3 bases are TGTGCCAGCAGCTTACTTCCGAAGGGGACTAGCCCCAGTGAGCAGTTCTTC. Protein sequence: CASSLLPKGTSPSEQFF.

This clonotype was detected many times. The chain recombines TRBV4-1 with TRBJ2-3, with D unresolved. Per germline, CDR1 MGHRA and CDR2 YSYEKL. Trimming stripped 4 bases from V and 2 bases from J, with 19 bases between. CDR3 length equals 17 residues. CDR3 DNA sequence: TGCGCCAGCAGCCCGGTATTTCCGACGGCCCACACAGATACGCAGTATTTT. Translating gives CASSPVFPTAHTDTQYF.

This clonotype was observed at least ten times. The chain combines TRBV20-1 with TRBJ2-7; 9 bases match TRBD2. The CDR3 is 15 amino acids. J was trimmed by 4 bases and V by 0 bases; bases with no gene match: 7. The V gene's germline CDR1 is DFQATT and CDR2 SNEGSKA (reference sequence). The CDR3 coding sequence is TGCAGTGCTAGAGATTTAGCGGGAGTCAGTTACGAGCAGTACTTC. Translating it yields CSARDLAGVSYEQYF.

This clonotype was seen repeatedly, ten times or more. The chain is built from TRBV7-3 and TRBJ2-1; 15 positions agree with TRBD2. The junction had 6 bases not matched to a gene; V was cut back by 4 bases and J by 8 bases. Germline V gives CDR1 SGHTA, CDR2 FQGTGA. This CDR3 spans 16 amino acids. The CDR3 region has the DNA TGTGCCAGCAGCTGGGGACTAGCGGGAGGAGGGGATGAGCAGTTCTTC. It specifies CASSWGLAGGGDEQFF.

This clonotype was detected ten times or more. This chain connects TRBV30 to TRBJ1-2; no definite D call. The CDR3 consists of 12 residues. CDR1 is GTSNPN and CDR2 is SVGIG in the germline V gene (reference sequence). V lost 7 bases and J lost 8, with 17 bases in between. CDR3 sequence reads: CASSGSEDGYTF. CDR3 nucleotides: TGTGCCTCCTCCGGCAGCGAGGACGGCTACACCTTC.

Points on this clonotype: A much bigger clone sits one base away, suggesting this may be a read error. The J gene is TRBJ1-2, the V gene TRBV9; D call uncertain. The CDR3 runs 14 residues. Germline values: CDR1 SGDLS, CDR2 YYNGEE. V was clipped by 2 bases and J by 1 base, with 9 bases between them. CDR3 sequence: CASSVAADNYGYTF. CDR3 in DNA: TGTGCCAGCAGCGTGGCAGCCGATAACTATGGCTACACCTTC.

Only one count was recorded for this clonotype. CDR3 sequence: CASSYRRLPAKNIQYF. The CDR3 nucleotides are TGTGCCAGCAGTTACCGGAGGCTCCCTGCCAAAAACATTCAGTACTTC. This chain connects TRBV27 to TRBJ2-4, with a possible D match to TRBD2 (5 bases). Trimming stripped 4 bases from V and 1 base from J, with 14 bases between. The CDR3 length is 16 residues. The germline CDR1 and CDR2 sequences are MNHEY and SMNVEV (reference sequence).

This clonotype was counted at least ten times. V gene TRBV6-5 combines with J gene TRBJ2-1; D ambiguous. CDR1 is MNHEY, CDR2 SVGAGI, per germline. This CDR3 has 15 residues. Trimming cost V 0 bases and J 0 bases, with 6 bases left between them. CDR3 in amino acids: CASSYSVNSYNEQFF. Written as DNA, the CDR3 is TGTGCCAGCAGTTACTCGGTGAACTCCTACAATGAGCAGTTCTTC.

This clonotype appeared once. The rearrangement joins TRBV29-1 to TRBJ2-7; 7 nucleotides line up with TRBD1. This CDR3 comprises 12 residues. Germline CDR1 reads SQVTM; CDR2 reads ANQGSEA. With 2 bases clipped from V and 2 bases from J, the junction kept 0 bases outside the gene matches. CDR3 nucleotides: TGCAGCGTTGAACAGGGGGCCTACGAGCAGTACTTC. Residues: CSVEQGAYEQYF.

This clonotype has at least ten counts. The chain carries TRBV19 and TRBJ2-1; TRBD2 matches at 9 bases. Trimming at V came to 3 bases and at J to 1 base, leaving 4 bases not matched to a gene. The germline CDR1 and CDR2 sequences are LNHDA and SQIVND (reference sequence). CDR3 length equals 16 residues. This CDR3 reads CASSISGRFSYNEQFF. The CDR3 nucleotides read TGTGCCAGTAGTATTAGCGGGAGATTTTCCTACAATGAGCAGTTCTTC. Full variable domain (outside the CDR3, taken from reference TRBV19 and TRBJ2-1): DGGITQSPKYLFRKEGQNVTLSCEQNLNHDAMYWYRQDPGQGLRLIYYSQIVNDFQKGDIAEGYSVSREKKESFPLTVTSAQKNPTAFYLCASSISGRFSYNEQFFGPGTRLTVL.

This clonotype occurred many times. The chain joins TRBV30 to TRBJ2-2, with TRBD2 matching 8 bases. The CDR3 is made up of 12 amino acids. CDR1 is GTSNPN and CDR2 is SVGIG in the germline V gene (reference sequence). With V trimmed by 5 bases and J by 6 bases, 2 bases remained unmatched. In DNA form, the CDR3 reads TGTGCCTGGGGAGCGGGAGCCGGGGAGCTGTTTTTT. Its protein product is CAWGAGAGELFF.